Listed below are T cell receptor beta chains from one sample, sequenced in a study of vaccination and CD4 T cells after COVID-19. Their cognate antigens are unknown. From the PCR reads, TCRdb called clonotypes with MiXCR, one entry per CDR3 protein. This table has 4,900 or so distinct CDR3 sequences, roughly 28% appearing once. The sequencing sample was made of CD4+ T cells from blood, cultured in vitro. These receptors all come from a human donor in good health. Both conserved end residues are part of each CDR3. Each record gives: V gene, D gene, clone size, J gene, CDR3 DNA, CDR3 protein. The D gene is left open where the match is weak. Rows may omit the clone size; those that give it use once, few, many or a size class.

TRBV5-1	-	once	TRBJ1-1	TGCGCCAGCAGCCCCGCCGGGGGCTTCACTGAAGCTTTCTTT	CASSPAGGFTEAFF
TRBV6-1	-	-	TRBJ2-2	TGTGCCCACTTGAATGGGGCAGACGTTCGAATCGGGGAGCTGTTTTTT	CAHLNGADVRIGELFF
TRBV7-9	TRBD2	large	TRBJ2-3	TGTGCCAGCAGCTTTCAGCGGGGGCCAGATACGCAGTATTTT	CASSFQRGPDTQYF
TRBV5-5	-	-	TRBJ1-1	TGTGCCAGCAGCATAGGACAGCCTTCGACTGAAGCTTTCTTT	CASSIGQPSTEAFF
TRBV20-1	TRBD2	-	TRBJ2-1	TGCAGTGCTAGCCCGGGGGGTTACTACAATGAGCAGTTCTTC	CSASPGGYYNEQFF
TRBV20-1	TRBD1	medium-sized	TRBJ2-3	TGCAGTGCCCCAACCCCGGGACAGCCTACAGATACGCAGTATTTT	CSAPTPGQPTDTQYF
TRBV6-4	-	-	TRBJ2-1	TGTGCCAGCAGTGACTCGAGTGGGGGAGATTACAATGAGCAGTTCTTC	CASSDSSGGDYNEQFF
TRBV6-5	-	-	TRBJ1-6	TGTGCCAGCAGTTTACAGGCCAGCTCCTATAATTCACCCCTCCACTTT	CASSLQASSYNSPLHF
TRBV20-1	-	-	TRBJ2-4	TGCAGTGCTAGGGTGGCTTTAGCCAAAAACATTCAGTACTTC	CSARVALAKNIQYF
TRBV9	-	-	TRBJ1-2	TGTGCCAGCAGCGACACGGGAGGCTATGGCTACACCTTC	CASSDTGGYGYTF
TRBV12-3/TRBV12-4	TRBD1	-	TRBJ1-5	TGTGCCGCACAGGGGTCGAGCAATCAGCCCCAGCATTTT	CAAQGSSNQPQHF
TRBV29-1	-	-	TRBJ1-2	TGCAGCGTTGATTTTGGGGGCCATGGCTACACCTTC	CSVDFGGHGYTF
TRBV27	-	-	TRBJ2-7	TGTGCCAGCAGATTGGGGCAGGGGAAGACCAACGAGCAGTACTTC	CASRLGQGKTNEQYF
TRBV20-1	TRBD1	few	TRBJ1-2	TGCAGTGCTTCCGGACAGGGTTATGGCTACACCTTC	CSASGQGYGYTF
TRBV7-9	-	-	TRBJ1-2	TGTGCCAGCAGCTTAGGGACAGAATATGGCTACACCTTC	CASSLGTEYGYTF
TRBV19	-	-	TRBJ1-3	TGTGCCAGTAGGCGCCAGACCTCTGGAAACACCATATATTTT	CASRRQTSGNTIYF
TRBV6-1	TRBD1	few	TRBJ2-7	TGTGCCAGCAGGCCCGGGACAGGAGGAATTTACGAGCAGTACTTC	CASRPGTGGIYEQYF
TRBV6-1	-	-	TRBJ1-5	TGTGCCAGCAGTGAGTACGAAACAGAGGGTCAGCCCCAGCATTTT	CASSEYETEGQPQHF
TRBV14	-	few	TRBJ1-1	TGTGCCAGCAGCCTAGTAGGGTCGAACACTGAAGCTTTCTTT	CASSLVGSNTEAFF
TRBV19	-	-	TRBJ1-5	TGTGCCAGTAAACCTGGACTCTATCAGCCCCAGCATTTT	CASKPGLYQPQHF
TRBV20-1	-	-	TRBJ2-7	TGCAGTGCTGACGCTGGGGGTACAACCTACGAGCAGTACTTC	CSADAGGTTYEQYF
TRBV10-3	-	few	TRBJ1-5	TGTGCCATCAGGGAACCAGGGTTAGGCGAAAATAGCAATCAGCCCCAGCATTTT	CAIREPGLGENSNQPQHF
TRBV30	-	few	TRBJ1-6	TGTGCCTGGCGCCCCATACTATTATCCGGACAGACCAATTCACCCCTCCACTTT	CAWRPILLSGQTNSPLHF
TRBV30	-	-	TRBJ1-5	TGTGCCTGGAGCCCTAGCAATCAGCCCCAGCATTTT	CAWSPSNQPQHF
TRBV6-1	TRBD1	medium-sized	TRBJ1-5	TGTGCCAGCTCTGACAGGGGCAATCAGCCCCAGCATTTT	CASSDRGNQPQHF
TRBV19	-	-	TRBJ1-5	TGTGCCAGTAGTAGTCGAACAGTCGATCAGCCCCAGCATTTT	CASSSRTVDQPQHF
TRBV20-1	-	-	TRBJ2-1	TGCAGTGCTAGGAGGAACGGCGGCGGGCAGTTCTTC	CSARRNGGGQFF
TRBV7-3	TRBD1	-	TRBJ2-5	TGTGCCAGCAGCTTCACCGGGACAGAGCAAGAGACCCAGTACTTC	CASSFTGTEQETQYF
TRBV5-5	-	-	TRBJ1-6	TGTGCCAGCAGCTTGCCCGGGGCAGGAAATTCACCCCTCCACTTT	CASSLPGAGNSPLHF
TRBV20-1	TRBD1	-	TRBJ1-1	TGCAGTGTCGTGCGGGGACAGGGAGGTTGGACTGAAGCTTTCTTT	CSVVRGQGGWTEAFF
TRBV20-1	TRBD1	-	TRBJ1-1	TGCAGTGCCAGGGGGGACACTGAAGCTTTCTTT	CSARGDTEAFF
TRBV24-1	-	few	TRBJ2-3	TGTGCCACCAGTGACACGGGCTCCGGAGATACGCAGTATTTT	CATSDTGSGDTQYF
TRBV30	-	-	TRBJ1-2	TGTGCCTGGAGTGTGGCATCTTGGGGCTACACCTTC	CAWSVASWGYTF
TRBV11-2	-	-	TRBJ1-1	TGTGCCAGCAGCTTTGGGGTGGGAGGGGTATTCACTGAAGCTTTCTTT	CASSFGVGGVFTEAFF
TRBV18	-	-	TRBJ1-1	TGTGCCAGCAGGTGGGAGTACACTGAAGCTTTCTTT	CASRWEYTEAFF
TRBV24-1	-	-	TRBJ2-1	TGTGCCACCAGTGATGGGGCCGTACCTGGGCAGTTCTTC	CATSDGAVPGQFF
TRBV5-4	-	few	TRBJ1-6	TGTGCCAGCAGCCAGGAGGATTCACCCCTCCACTTT	CASSQEDSPLHF
TRBV5-6	-	few	TRBJ1-1	TGTGCCAGCAGCTCCATAGGGTCTTGGGAAGCTTTCTTT	CASSSIGSWEAFF